Below, 27 T cell receptor beta chains from the same sample are listed, as sequenced in a study of T cells after yellow fever vaccination. TCRdb redid the calling of the 5' RACE reads with MiXCR, one entry per CDR3 protein. This sample has some 110,000 distinct CDR3 sequences; more than 7.5% occur once, and the top ten carry 25%. The source material was CD8+ T cells sorted from PBMCs, sampled 45 days after the yellow fever booster vaccination. The receptor source for this set is a man in his thirties or forties who received the YFV17D yellow fever vaccine.

Many counts were recorded for this clonotype. The V gene is TRBV5-1, the J gene TRBJ2-5, with 7 positions matching TRBD2. Germline V gene lookup returns CDR1 SGHRS and CDR2 YFSETQ. The J segment lost 1 base and the V segment lost 0 bases, leaving 6 bases of the junction unmatched. This CDR3 spans 16 amino acids. CDR3 in DNA: TGCGCCAGCAGCTTGGTGTCAGGGAGGGTCCAAGAGACCCAGTACTTC. Translation: CASSLVSGRVQETQYF.

There are many counts of this clonotype. The rearrangement uses TRBV5-1 and TRBJ2-7; no firm D call. V was clipped by 4 bases and J by 6 bases, with 11 bases between them. The CDR3 is 12 amino acids. Per the germline V gene, CDR1 is SGHRS and CDR2 is YFSETQ. CDR3 amino acids: CASSPEPGEQYF. The DNA of the CDR3 is TGCGCCAGCAGCCCCGAGCCCGGCGAGCAGTACTTC.

Comment on this clonotype: This sequence may be a read error, since a much larger clone differs from it by one base. The chain uses TRBV12-3 or TRBV12-4 and TRBJ2-7; D not resolved. The CDR3 loop spans 15 amino acids. The V and J ends lost 4 bases and 1 base respectively, with 14 bases between them. Here the CDR3 reads CASSSTEFRSYEQYF. For the CDR3, the DNA is TGTGCCAGCAGTTCAACAGAGTTTCGATCCTACGAGCAGTACTTC.

This clonotype was found many times. The chain has TRBV5-1 and TRBJ1-5, with a weak D call TRBD1 (6 bases). V gave up 5 bases and J gave up 3 bases, with 21 bases separating them. This CDR3 contains 17 residues. Germline CDR1 is SGHRS and CDR2 is YFSETQ. This CDR3 is CASSLGTGADFNQPQHF. CDR3 nucleotides: TGCGCCAGCAGTCTTGGGACGGGGGCGGACTTCAATCAGCCCCAGCATTTT.

This clonotype was observed at least ten times. The chain links TRBV20-1 to TRBJ1-5, with TRBD1 matching over 7 bases. CDR3 length: 16 residues. Trimming removed 1 base from V and 0 bases from J; junction bases left unmatched: 6. Germline CDR1 is DFQATT and CDR2 is SNEGSKA (reference sequence). CDR3 coding DNA: TGCAGTGCTAGAGCCGGGACAGATTATAGCAATCAGCCCCAGCATTTT. Protein product: CSARAGTDYSNQPQHF.

The V and J genes are TRBV5-3 and TRBJ2-7; TRBD1 or TRBD2 may be the D gene (5 bases each). TRBV5-3 is an ORF, with its function uncertain. V was cut by 9 bases and J by 4 bases, with 20 bases left in between. The CDR3 spans 14 residues. CDR3 sequence: CAIGPGAYLYEQYF. In nucleotides, the CDR3 is TGTGCCATCGGCCCCGGGGCCTACCTATACGAGCAGTACTTC.

This clonotype was counted a few times. The V and J genes are TRBV19 and TRBJ2-4; TRBD1 might be the D (6 bases). The CDR3 spans 14 residues. Germline CDR1 reads LNHDA; CDR2 reads SQIVND (reference sequence). The V end was cut by 6 bases, the J end by 1 base, with 10 bases between. Here the CDR3 reads CASSSGDAKNIQYF. CDR3 DNA sequence: TGTGCCAGTAGCTCAGGGGATGCCAAAAACATTCAGTACTTC.

Details on this clonotype: A much larger clone differs from this one at a single base, so this may be a read error. The chain combines TRBV5-5 with TRBJ1-5, with D maybe TRBD1 (6 bases). The CDR3 is made up of 14 amino acids. Germline-derived CDR1 and CDR2 are SGHKS and YYEKEE (reference sequence). The CDR3, as DNA: TGTGCCATCAGCCCAGGGGTATCCAATCAGCCCCAGCATTTT. This codes for CAISPGVSNQPQHF.

This clonotype is a singleton in its sample. The chain carries TRBV28 and TRBJ2-7; 8 bases fit TRBD2. This CDR3 has 13 amino acids. J was trimmed by 5 bases and V by 10 bases; bases with no gene match: 10. The germline gives CDR1 MDHEN, CDR2 SYDVKM. Here the CDR3 DNA reads TGTGCCACCGAGCGGGAGTCAGGGAACGAGCAGTACTTC. Amino acid sequence: CATERESGNEQYF.

This clonotype was counted only a few times. CDR3 bases: TGTGCCAGCAGTCCCCTGGGCTCTGGGGCCAACGTCCTGACTTTC. This gives the protein CASSPLGSGANVLTF. The chain recombines TRBV27 with TRBJ2-6; no clear D gene. The CDR3 covers 15 residues. CDR1 is MNHEY, CDR2 SMNVEV, per germline (reference sequence). V lost 5 bases to trimming and J lost 0 bases, with 8 bases between them.

The V and J genes are TRBV9 and TRBJ1-2; D call uncertain. Looked up from germline, CDR1 is SGDLS and CDR2 is YYNGEE. The ends were cut back, 3 bases at V and 6 bases at J, with 9 bases in the middle. The CDR3 is made up of 12 amino acids. The CDR3 DNA reads TGTGCCAGCAGCGACGACTTGGATGGCTACACCTTC. Translated: CASSDDLDGYTF.

This clonotype was counted ten times or more. The chain employs TRBV20-1 and TRBJ2-1; 10 positions agree with TRBD2. V trimming: 2 bases; J trimming: 4 bases; junction bases outside the gene matches: 8. The CDR3 covers 16 residues. CDR1 is DFQATT and CDR2 is SNEGSKA in the germline V gene (reference sequence). CDR3 amino acids: CSARTLAGVGYNEQFF. CDR3 coding DNA: TGCAGTGCTAGAACCCTAGCGGGAGTAGGATACAATGAGCAGTTCTTC.

This clonotype was recorded many times. This chain links TRBV5-1 with TRBJ2-7; 7 nucleotides align to TRBD1. This CDR3 has 17 residues. The V gene end was trimmed by 3 bases and the J gene end by 2 bases; junction bases not matched to a gene: 14. Germline CDR1 reads SGHRS; CDR2 reads YFSETQ. CDR3 nucleotides: TGCGCCAGCAGCTCCCACACCCTGACAGGGACCGCCTACGAGCAGTACTTC. Translated: CASSSHTLTGTAYEQYF.

As to this clonotype: A much larger clone sits a single nucleotide away, making a read error possible. The chain couples TRBV5-1 to TRBJ1-1; 8 bases fit TRBD1. Germline CDR1 is SGHRS and CDR2 is YFSETQ. This CDR3 contains 14 residues. V gave up 0 bases and J gave up 5 bases; unmatched junction bases: 3. CDR3 sequence: CASSLATGETEAFF. Here the CDR3 DNA reads TGCGCCAGCAGCTTGGCGACAGGGGAGACTGAAGCTTTCTTT.

This clonotype has at least ten counts. J is TRBJ2-7 and V is TRBV4-3; no definite D call. V was clipped by 2 bases and J by 0 bases, with 8 bases between them. This CDR3 contains 14 residues. Germline CDR1 is LGHNA and CDR2 is YSLEER. CDR3 protein: CASSQRHASYEQYF. As DNA, the CDR3 is TGCGCCAGCAGCCAAAGGCATGCCTCCTACGAGCAGTACTTC.

This clonotype was detected once. A much more abundant neighbour one base away suggests this may be a read error. The rearrangement joins TRBV6-5 to TRBJ2-5; D is tentatively TRBD1 or TRBD2 (6 bases each). Germline V CDR1 and CDR2: MNHEY, SVGAGI. The CDR3 is made up of 13 amino acids. Trimming took off 2 bases at V and 6 bases at J, with 10 bases between the two ends. This CDR3 is CASSYGGQKTQYF. CDR3 DNA sequence: TGTGCCAGCAGTTACGGGGGGCAAAAGACCCAGTACTTC.

This clonotype was observed a handful of times. The rearrangement uses TRBV7-2 and TRBJ2-7, with D unresolved. Germline V CDR1 and CDR2: SGHTA, FQGNSA. Deletions cut 0 bases from V and 6 bases from J, with 9 bases between. This CDR3 has 13 residues. The CDR3 DNA sequence: TGTGCCAGCAGCTTAGCGTCGCCGGTCGAGCAGTACTTC. Its translation: CASSLASPVEQYF. The full variable domain, completed using reference TRBV7-2 and TRBJ2-7, is GAGVSQSPSNKVTEKGKDVELRCDPISGHTALYWYRQSLGQGLEFLIYFQGNSAPDKSGLPSDRFSAERTGGSVSTLTIQRTQQEDSAVYLCASSLASPVEQYFGPGTRLTVT.

This sequence joins TRBV30 and TRBJ2-5; D might be TRBD1 (8 bases). Germline V gene sequence: CDR1 GTSNPN, CDR2 SVGIG (reference sequence). The CDR3 loop spans 15 amino acids. Trimming stripped 3 bases from V and 5 bases from J, with 19 bases between. The CDR3 nucleotides are TGTGCCTGGAGGAACAGGGGGAGCGGGATGGAGACCCAGTACTTC. It specifies CAWRNRGSGMETQYF.

This rearrangement joins TRBV9 to TRBJ2-7, with D uncertain. V lost 6 bases and J 2 bases, leaving 15 bases between the germline ends. This CDR3 spans 14 amino acids. Germline CDR1 SGDLS, CDR2 YYNGEE. For the CDR3, the DNA is TGTGCCAGCAACCCCGTGACAACACCCTACGAGCAGTACTTC. Translation gives CASNPVTTPYEQYF.

This clonotype is labeled medium-sized. The chain is built from TRBV6-5 and TRBJ2-3; perhaps TRBD1 as D (5 bases). The V end lost 6 bases, the J end lost 4 bases, and 14 bases lay between the germline ends. Germline V gene sequence: CDR1 MNHEY, CDR2 SVGAGI. CDR3 length: 14 residues. As DNA, the CDR3 is TGTGCCAGCAGGACCAGCCAGGGTGCAGATACGCAGTATTTT. It codes for CASRTSQGADTQYF.

This clonotype occurred many times. This chain joins TRBV27 and TRBJ2-3; 10 bases fit TRBD1. V trimming: 6 bases; J trimming: 6 bases; junction bases outside the gene matches: 6. Germline lookup yields CDR1 MNHEY and CDR2 SMNVEV (reference sequence). This CDR3 comprises 14 residues. In nucleotides, the CDR3 is TGTGCCAGCAGCCCGACAGGGGGCGTGGATACGCAGTATTTT. This sequence encodes CASSPTGGVDTQYF.

Ten or more counts support this clonotype. This chain links TRBV12-3 or TRBV12-4 with TRBJ2-1; 13 bases match TRBD2. J gave up 6 bases and V 10 bases, and 6 bases lay outside the gene matches. The CDR3 is made up of 14 amino acids. The CDR3, as DNA: TGTGCCATAGCGGGACTAGCGGGACTCAATGAGCAGTTCTTC. Encoded protein: CAIAGLAGLNEQFF.

The V and J genes are TRBV7-2 and TRBJ2-7; D perhaps matches TRBD2 (5 bases). The CDR3 has 15 residues. In germline, CDR1 is SGHTA, CDR2 FQGNSA. Trimming took off 5 bases at V and 1 base at J, with 15 bases between the two ends. The CDR3 coding sequence is TGTGCCAGCAGCCCCCAGGCTAGCAAGTCCTACGAGCAGTACTTC. The encoded protein is CASSPQASKSYEQYF.

With regard to this clonotype: Just one base apart from a much larger clone, this may be a read error. The chain has TRBV7-2 and TRBJ1-5; TRBD2 is a possible D gene (5 bases). TRBJ2-3 matches the DNA end more closely, so the J call is doubtful. From germline, CDR1 is SGHTA and CDR2 FQGNSA. This CDR3 has 15 amino acids. CDR3 loop: CASSLSRVSNQPQYF. The CDR3 DNA reads TGTGCCAGCAGCTTATCGAGGGTTAGCAATCAGCCCCAGTATTTT.

Ten or more counts support this clonotype. The chain carries TRBV7-9 and TRBJ2-7, with 10 nucleotides matching TRBD1. With V trimmed by 1 base and J by 3 bases, 0 bases remained unmatched. CDR3 size: 14 residues. Germline-derived CDR1 and CDR2 are SEHNR and FQNEAQ (reference sequence). CDR3 loop: CASSLGDRGYEQYF. Here the CDR3 DNA reads TGTGCCAGCAGCTTAGGGGACAGGGGCTACGAGCAGTACTTC.

This clonotype occurred many times. The chain combines TRBV6-1 with TRBJ2-5, with D unclear. Germline assignment: CDR1 MNHNS and CDR2 SASEGT. V lost 7 bases and J 3 bases, leaving 12 bases between the germline ends. The length of the CDR3 is 13 residues. The CDR3 reads CASKSLTEETQYF. The CDR3 DNA is TGTGCCAGCAAAAGTCTAACAGAAGAGACCCAGTACTTC.

This chain joins TRBV11-2 and TRBJ2-7, with 12 nucleotides matching TRBD2. The CDR3 is 15 amino acids. Trimming took 4 bases from V and 2 from J; bases not matched to a gene: 3. The germline gives CDR1 SGHAT, CDR2 FQNNGV. The DNA of the CDR3 is TGTGCCAGCAGCTCCTCTAGCGGGAGGGCCTACGAGCAGTACTTC. Translation: CASSSSSGRAYEQYF.